Sequencing of this TCR beta chain was carried out in a study of T cell responses to AZD1222 COVID-19 vaccine. Trimming at V came to 5 bases and at J to 2 bases, leaving 10 bases not matched to a gene. The germline V gene has CDR1 LGHDT and CDR2 YNNKEL (reference sequence). The CDR3 is 16 residues long. Produced via immunoSEQ multiplex PCR; TCRdb's table is partial and in-frame only. The sample shows about 79,000 clones, about 91% of them seen only once. V usage is TRBV3-1 (or the pseudogene TRBV3-2) and J usage is TRBJ2-3; 7 bases line up with TRBD2. The clonotype comes from an adult in good health. This specimen consisted of peripheral blood, obtained on day 0 of MenACWY control vaccination. The CDR3 DNA follows: TGTGCCAGCAGCAGACTAGCCCATGCCATCACAGATACGCAGTATTTT. Translating it yields CASSRLAHAITDTQYF.